A selection of T cell receptor beta chains follows, all from one sample in a study of beta chain features in type 1 diabetes. Generated by immunoSEQ multiplex PCR, the TCRdb table keeps only in-frame clones and is missing some. The sample includes approximately 90,000 clones, 30% to 35% of them seen just once. The material sequenced was stem cell memory CD4+ T cells from blood. Receptors were obtained from a woman under 30 in good health. The CDR3 runs from the conserved cysteine through the conserved F or W.

v_call: TRBV27; j_call: TRBJ2-5; cdr3_aa: CASSSGRRETQYF
v_call: TRBV5-4; j_call: TRBJ2-5; cdr3_aa: CASRVGTQETQYF
v_call: TRBV1; j_call: TRBJ1-2; cdr3_aa: CTSSQDPGKVAANYGYTF
v_call: TRBV27; j_call: TRBJ2-3; cdr3_aa: CASSPRGQGAGDTQYF
v_call: TRBV2; j_call: TRBJ1-6; cdr3_aa: CASSELPGGIDNSPLHF
v_call: TRBV7-2; j_call: TRBJ1-5; cdr3_aa: CASSSDRSNQPQHF
v_call: TRBV2; j_call: TRBJ2-6; cdr3_aa: CASNRDSGANVLTF
v_call: TRBV18; j_call: TRBJ1-1; cdr3_aa: CASSPVQGSGPF
v_call: TRBV2; j_call: TRBJ1-1; cdr3_aa: CASRPTGSITEAFF
v_call: TRBV5-6; j_call: TRBJ2-1; cdr3_aa: CASSASQGAGEQFF
v_call: TRBV9; j_call: TRBJ2-1; cdr3_aa: CASSVASTQGGYNEQFF
v_call: TRBV2; j_call: TRBJ2-7; cdr3_aa: CASGLSGGPYEQYF
v_call: TRBV6-5; j_call: TRBJ2-4; cdr3_aa: CASTAGGIQYF
v_call: TRBV4-1; j_call: TRBJ1-4; cdr3_aa: CASSQLLGGRGEKLFF
v_call: TRBV4-1; j_call: TRBJ2-1; cdr3_aa: CASSQDMGQGSNNEQFF
v_call: TRBV10-3; j_call: TRBJ2-1; cdr3_aa: CAISGTLAGGLSYNEQFF
v_call: TRBV7-2; j_call: TRBJ2-3; cdr3_aa: CASSSDSSTDTQYF
v_call: TRBV9; j_call: TRBJ1-1; cdr3_aa: CASSAGDVRAEAFF
v_call: TRBV7-6; j_call: TRBJ2-7; cdr3_aa: CASSLGAGQGPYSYEQYF
v_call: TRBV21-1; j_call: TRBJ2-3; cdr3_aa: CAQEGAEGTDTQYF
v_call: TRBV7-6; j_call: TRBJ2-5; cdr3_aa: CASSLGTGALGPQYF
v_call: TRBV11-3; j_call: TRBJ2-7; cdr3_aa: CASSLDTGVRYEQYF
v_call: TRBV6-5; j_call: TRBJ2-1; cdr3_aa: CASSYSWTSNYEQFF
v_call: TRBV5-1; j_call: TRBJ2-7; cdr3_aa: CASSLGGGSMYEQYF
v_call: TRBV18; j_call: TRBJ1-1; cdr3_aa: CASSPRGNTEAFF
v_call: TRBV7-2; j_call: TRBJ2-7; cdr3_aa: CASSPTSGMSSYEQYF
v_call: TRBV6-1; j_call: TRBJ2-7; cdr3_aa: CASSTGTSEDEQYF
v_call: TRBV11-2; j_call: TRBJ2-3; cdr3_aa: CASSLPGQGMADTQYF
v_call: TRBV7-2; j_call: TRBJ1-2; cdr3_aa: CASSLRGGLSTF
v_call: TRBV10-3; j_call: TRBJ1-2; cdr3_aa: CAISESAYGYTF
v_call: TRBV18; j_call: TRBJ1-4; cdr3_aa: CASSPGQINEKLFF
v_call: TRBV9; j_call: TRBJ2-7; cdr3_aa: CASSLLAGGYEQYF
v_call: TRBV10-3; j_call: TRBJ2-7; cdr3_aa: CAIGLAGVDGSYEQYF
v_call: TRBV6-6; j_call: TRBJ2-7; cdr3_aa: CASSSRGYSYEQYF
v_call: TRBV19; j_call: TRBJ2-3; cdr3_aa: CASSISLGQDTQYF
v_call: TRBV6-6; j_call: TRBJ2-6; cdr3_aa: CASSERSGANVLTF
v_call: TRBV30; j_call: TRBJ2-7; cdr3_aa: CAWSVTGSYEQYF
v_call: TRBV7-2; j_call: TRBJ1-6; cdr3_aa: CASSRSDGGSPLHF
v_call: TRBV18; j_call: TRBJ2-7; cdr3_aa: CASSPMGQGADEQYF
v_call: TRBV7-3; j_call: TRBJ2-7; cdr3_aa: CASSFSGTGRYEQYF
v_call: TRBV5-1; j_call: TRBJ2-2; cdr3_aa: CASSSRTGNTGELFF
v_call: TRBV6-5; j_call: TRBJ2-2; cdr3_aa: CASSADRTNTGELFF
v_call: TRBV2; j_call: TRBJ1-4; cdr3_aa: CASSEAGHLGGVFF
v_call: TRBV5-1; j_call: TRBJ2-3; cdr3_aa: CASTRTRADTQYF
v_call: TRBV2; j_call: TRBJ2-3; cdr3_aa: CASSEGGIRTDTQYF
v_call: TRBV7-9; j_call: TRBJ2-5; cdr3_aa: CASSSRTEQETQYF
v_call: TRBV7-2; j_call: TRBJ1-1; cdr3_aa: CASSLGGGNTEAFF
v_call: TRBV5-1; j_call: TRBJ2-3; cdr3_aa: CASSLGALTDTQYF
v_call: TRBV28; j_call: TRBJ1-2; cdr3_aa: CASSSPGPNYGYTF
v_call: TRBV27; j_call: TRBJ2-5; cdr3_aa: CASSLDYSETQYF
v_call: TRBV5-4; j_call: TRBJ1-6; cdr3_aa: CASSWGGTNSPLHF
v_call: TRBV4-1; j_call: TRBJ2-5; cdr3_aa: CASSQGHGRAPQETQYF
v_call: TRBV7-8; j_call: TRBJ1-4; cdr3_aa: CASSPGTIRKNEKLFF
v_call: TRBV18; j_call: TRBJ1-5; cdr3_aa: CASSRGVVGNQPQHF
v_call: TRBV30; j_call: TRBJ2-3; cdr3_aa: CAWSSGDTDTQYF
v_call: TRBV6-1; j_call: TRBJ2-3; cdr3_aa: CASSETGLAGDNTDTQYF
v_call: TRBV6-1; j_call: TRBJ2-3; cdr3_aa: CASSEARRGTDTQYF
v_call: TRBV5-4; j_call: TRBJ2-3; cdr3_aa: CASSSGTLEGRVTDTQYF
v_call: TRBV11-3; j_call: TRBJ2-2; cdr3_aa: CASSSRPPLRENGELFF